This T cell receptor (beta chain) was sequenced for a study of blood T cell repertoires in COVID-19. Germline-derived CDR1 and CDR2 are SNHLY and FYNNEI. V was cut by 7 bases and J by 1 base, with 10 bases left in between. This CDR3 has 13 amino acids. The repertoire was sequenced with immunoSEQ multiplex PCR; TCRdb's copy has only in-frame clones and lacks some. The sample records 200,000 to 250,000 clones, over 75% being singletons. The sequencing sample was made of PBMCs or T cells enriched from blood (not recorded which). The receptor was isolated from a young woman in a cohort exposed to, infected with or recovered from COVID-19 (not recorded which). This chain joins TRBV2 and TRBJ1-1; D gene unclear. In DNA form, the CDR3 reads TGTGCCAGCACCCAGAGGTCGAACACTGAAGCTTTCTTT. Protein product: CASTQRSNTEAFF. The variable domain in full, with the rest retrieved from reference TRBV2 and TRBJ1-1, is EPEVTQTPSHQVTQMGQEVILRCVPISNHLYFYWYRQILGQKVEFLVSFYNNEISEKSEIFDDQFSVERPDGSNFTLKIRSTKLEDSAMYFCASTQRSNTEAFFGQGTRLTVV.